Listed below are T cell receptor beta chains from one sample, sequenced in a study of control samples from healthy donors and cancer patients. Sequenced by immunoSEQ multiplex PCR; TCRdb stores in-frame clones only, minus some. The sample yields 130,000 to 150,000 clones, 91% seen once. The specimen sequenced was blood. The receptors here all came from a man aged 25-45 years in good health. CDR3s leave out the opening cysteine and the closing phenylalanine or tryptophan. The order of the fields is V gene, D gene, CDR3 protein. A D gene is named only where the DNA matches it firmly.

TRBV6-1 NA ASSEGIPSSPLH
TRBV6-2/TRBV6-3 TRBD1 ASSSTGTGYGYT
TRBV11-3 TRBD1 ASSLGYRGPRTEAF
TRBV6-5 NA ASTLGVNSPLH
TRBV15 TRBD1 ATSSDRGSSYEQY
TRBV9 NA ASSVGPNNSPLH
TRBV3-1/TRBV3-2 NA ASRGNERADTQY
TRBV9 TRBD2 ASSDPLAGGSDTQY
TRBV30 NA AWTGPSSYEQY
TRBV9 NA ASSATSSFTGELF
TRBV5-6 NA ASSGILGSYEQY
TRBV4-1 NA ASSQVPNSVRAQH
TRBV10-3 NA ASTTFSTDTQY
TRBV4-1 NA ASSQTNSYEQY
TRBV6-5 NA ASSLRQAFNEKLF
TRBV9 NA ASSANGLEQY
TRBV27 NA ASSKSSYNSPLH
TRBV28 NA ASSPPGDTQY
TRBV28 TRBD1 ASSRDRVTYLYGYT
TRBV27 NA ASSLSLNQPQH